Below, 7 T cell receptor beta chains from the same sample are listed, as sequenced in a study of identical twins. Via MiXCR, TCRdb re-called the 5' RACE reads, giving one row per CDR3 protein. The table lists 300,000 to 350,000 distinct CDR3 sequences, 10% to 15% of them singletons. These data were also reused for a study on yellow fever vaccine responses in identical twins.

The sequencing input was CD8+ T cells sorted from blood. All receptors come from a woman younger than 30 in good health.

This clonotype was counted only a few times. This CDR3 is CASSLSPQGGAGEQFF. CDR3 nucleotides: TGTGCCAGCAGTTTATCCCCACAGGGTGGGGCGGGTGAGCAGTTCTTC. This rearrangement joins TRBV28 to TRBJ2-1, with a tentative D call TRBD1 (6 bases). This CDR3 has 16 amino acids. V lost 1 base, J lost 9 bases, and 19 bases lay in between. Germline CDR1 and CDR2: MDHEN and SYDVKM.

The V and J genes are TRBV5-5 and TRBJ1-4; 7 nucleotides match TRBD1. V gave up 4 bases and J gave up 7 bases; unmatched junction bases: 10. Looked up from germline, CDR1 is SGHKS and CDR2 is YYEKEE (reference sequence). This CDR3 has 15 residues. Here the CDR3 reads CASSVGTAQSEKLFF. The DNA for the CDR3 is TGTGCCAGCAGCGTGGGGACAGCCCAGAGTGAAAAACTGTTTTTT.

This clonotype was seen more than once but under ten times. This chain joins TRBV9 and TRBJ2-1; 9 bases fit TRBD1. The V segment lost 5 bases and the J segment 4 bases; nucleotides outside the gene matches: 16. CDR3 length equals 18 residues. Germline V gene lookup returns CDR1 SGDLS and CDR2 YYNGEE. CDR3 nucleotides: TGTGCCAGCAGTGAGGGACAGGGTATATCGAACCGATACAATGAGCAGTTCTTC. Its translation is CASSEGQGISNRYNEQFF.

This chain links TRBV11-2 with TRBJ2-2; D remains unclear. The V end was cut by 1 base, the J end by 4 bases, with 7 bases between. CDR1 SGHAT and CDR2 FQNNGV come from the germline V gene. CDR3 size: 14 residues. As DNA, the CDR3 is TGTGCCAGCAGCTTAGTTTCTATCACCGGGGAGCTGTTTTTT. Residues: CASSLVSITGELFF.

V and J are TRBV5-6 and TRBJ2-1, with TRBD2 matching over 9 bases. Trimming removed 4 bases from V and 3 bases from J; junction bases left unmatched: 5. Germline CDR1 reads SGHDT; CDR2 reads YYEEEE. This CDR3 has 15 residues. DNA for the CDR3: TGTGCCAGCAGCCTAGCGGGATTGGGCTACAATGAGCAGTTCTTC. Translated: CASSLAGLGYNEQFF.

This sequence joins TRBV3-1 and TRBJ2-5; maybe TRBD2 (5 bases). The CDR3 spans 17 residues. Germline V CDR1 and CDR2: LGHDT, YNNKEL (reference sequence). Trimming left V 0 bases short and J 1 base short, with 15 bases between. The CDR3 protein is CASSQELGGTFQETQYF. The CDR3 DNA reads TGTGCCAGCAGCCAAGAATTAGGAGGTACCTTCCAAGAGACCCAGTACTTC.

V and J are TRBV19 and TRBJ2-3, with D maybe TRBD2 (5 bases). CDR1 LNHDA and CDR2 SQIVND come from the germline V gene (reference sequence). This CDR3 has 13 amino acids. Trimming cost V 3 bases and J 3 bases, with 7 bases left between them. CDR3 residues: CASSIWETDTQYF. The CDR3 DNA follows: TGTGCCAGTAGTATTTGGGAGACAGATACGCAGTATTTT.